This is a list of T cell receptor beta chains from one sample in a study of CXCR3-negative and CXCR3-positive naive CD8 T cells. TCRdb reprocessed the 5' RACE reads and stores each CDR3 protein as one record, lacking DNA. In total, the table holds some 130,000 distinct CDR3 sequences. The sample was naive CXCR3- CD8+ T cells from blood. Receptor source: a human donor in good health. Some clones in this sample may be carry-over from other donors' samples. Both conserved end residues are part of each CDR3.

TRBJ2-1	TRBV29-1	CSVEFTSGRVAYNEQFF
TRBJ2-3	TRBV20-1	CSARRRREGSTDTQYF
TRBJ2-3	TRBV29-1	CSVEDMASGSVDTQYF
TRBJ1-1	TRBV12-3/TRBV12-4	CASSLVENTEAFF
TRBJ2-7	TRBV29-1	CSVEQGSYEQYF
TRBJ1-1	TRBV4-3	CASSQERGTDRATEAFF
TRBJ2-3	TRBV12-3/TRBV12-4	CASRMQRGAGDTQYF
TRBJ2-7	TRBV7-2	CASSFSGGTTYEQYF
TRBJ1-1	TRBV7-9	CASSSSPGATEAFF
TRBJ2-7	TRBV5-1	CASSKAGGAYEQYF
TRBJ2-7	TRBV5-5	CASSDAGTGVHEQYF
TRBJ2-2	TRBV27	CASQLAGPGELFF
TRBJ2-1	TRBV7-2	CASSFRPNRPYNEQFF
TRBJ2-7	TRBV4-1	CASSQVPDYEQYF
TRBJ2-1	TRBV5-1	CASSIGTASYNEQFF
TRBJ2-5	TRBV7-9	CASSLEGSETQYF
TRBJ1-5	TRBV4-1	CASSQVWGGNQPQHF
TRBJ2-5	TRBV15	CATSRGSGEGETQYF
TRBJ2-7	TRBV4-2	CASSQSTSESDEQYF
TRBJ2-7	TRBV12-3/TRBV12-4	CASSFPTASYEQYF
TRBJ2-5	TRBV7-6	CASSLWRGETQYF
TRBJ2-7	TRBV7-9	CASSSGQVLYEQYF
TRBJ1-5	TRBV5-1	CASSPGGSNQPQHF
TRBJ2-7	TRBV7-9	CASSSGQDYEQYF
TRBJ1-5	TRBV28	CASSLGTGGQEDQPQHF
TRBJ1-1	TRBV11-2	CASSRPKGQNTEAFF
TRBJ2-1	TRBV7-6	CASSLELKSSCNEQFF
TRBJ2-3	TRBV29-1	CSVVLLPWGDTQYF
TRBJ2-1	TRBV18	CASSPPAGTYNEQFF